This entry lists 23 T cell receptor beta chains sequenced from one sample in a study of T cell responses to AZD1222 COVID-19 vaccine. Profiled with immunoSEQ multiplex PCR; TCRdb holds only in-frame clones, not every one. The top ten hold around 3% of the sample, which has 150,000 or so clones, about nine tenths seen once. The sample here was peripheral blood, taken on day 0 of AZD1222 vaccination. The receptors come from an adult in good health.

This clone occurred once. This chain connects TRBV7-8 to TRBJ1-4, with TRBD1 as a possible D gene (6 bases). Per the germline V gene, CDR1 is SGHVS and CDR2 is FQNEAQ. V gave up 6 bases and J gave up 0 bases, with 11 bases separating them. CDR3 size: 15 residues. The CDR3 DNA reads TGTGCCAGCAGTTTAAACAGGGCAACTAATGAAAAACTGTTTTTT. Translating it yields CASSLNRATNEKLFF.

CDR3 nucleotide sequence: TGCGCCAGCAGCGCCGGACCGGGACAGGGCTTAGAAAAACTGTTTTTT. This gives the protein CASSAGPGQGLEKLFF. This chain joins TRBV4-1 and TRBJ1-4; 9 positions match TRBD1. CDR1 and CDR2 (germline): MGHRA, YSYEKL. V was pared by 5 bases and J by 8 bases, with 12 bases of the junction left unmatched. This CDR3 contains 16 residues.

The rearrangement joins TRBV19 to TRBJ1-1; D is undetermined. Looked up from germline, CDR1 is LNHDA and CDR2 is SQIVND (reference sequence). With 11 bases removed from V and 2 bases from J, the gap between germline ends came to 15 bases. The CDR3 spans 13 residues. CDR3 DNA sequence: TGTGCCTCTATGAAGGGAGTAAACACTGAAGCTTTCTTT. This codes for CASMKGVNTEAFF. Looking up the rest from reference TRBV19 and TRBJ1-1 gives the full variable domain: DGGITQSPKYLFRKEGQNVTLSCEQNLNHDAMYWYRQDPGQGLRLIYYSQIVNDFQKGDIAEGYSVSREKKESFPLTVTSAQKNPTAFYLCASMKGVNTEAFFGQGTRLTVV.

The chain has TRBV6-4 and TRBJ1-2; 8 bases fit TRBD1. Germline CDR1 is MRHNA and CDR2 is SNTAGT. The CDR3 runs 13 residues. The junction had 6 bases not matched to a gene; V was cut back by 4 bases and J by 8 bases. CDR3 sequence: CASSGGQGTGYTF. CDR3 coding DNA: TGTGCCAGCAGTGGCGGACAGGGCACGGGCTACACCTTC.

The CDR3 region has the DNA TGCAGCGTTGAGGACAGGGGATTTTCGCGTGGCTACACCTTC. Protein sequence: CSVEDRGFSRGYTF. The rearrangement uses TRBV29-1 and TRBJ1-2; 9 bases match TRBD1. Germline V gene sequence: CDR1 SQVTM, CDR2 ANQGSEA. This CDR3 has 14 amino acids. The J segment lost 7 bases and the V segment lost 3 bases, leaving 9 bases of the junction unmatched.

This clone was recorded a few times. J is TRBJ2-5 and V is TRBV20-1; the D is unclear. Trimming removed 3 bases at V and 5 bases at J, with 13 bases between. Germline V gene lookup returns CDR1 DFQATT and CDR2 SNEGSKA (reference sequence). This CDR3 has 13 residues. The CDR3 sequence is CSASPPVMETQYF. CDR3 DNA: TGCAGTGCTAGTCCGCCCGTGATGGAGACCCAGTACTTC.

This rearrangement joins TRBV6-1 to TRBJ1-2, with TRBD1 identical over 8 bases. V lost 1 base, J lost 2 bases, and 0 bases stayed unmatched. Per germline, CDR1 MNHNS and CDR2 SASEGT. The CDR3 spans 14 residues. CDR3 amino acids: CASSEGTGNYGYTF. The CDR3, as DNA: TGTGCCAGCAGTGAAGGGACAGGGAACTATGGCTACACCTTC.

The genes are TRBV7-9 and TRBJ1-2; D is unclear. V lost 1 base to trimming and J lost 7 bases, with 7 bases between them. The CDR3 is 12 residues long. Germline loops: CDR1 SEHNR, CDR2 FQNEAQ (reference sequence). The CDR3 loop reads CASSLDGGGYTF. The CDR3 DNA is TGTGCCAGCAGCTTAGACGGCGGTGGCTACACCTTC. Drawing the rest from reference TRBV7-9 and TRBJ1-2, the complete variable domain is DTGVSQNPRHKITKRGQNVTFRCDPISEHNRLYWYRQTLGQGPEFLTYFQNEAQLEKSRLLSDRFSAERPKGSFSTLEIQRTEQGDSAMYLCASSLDGGGYTFGSGTRLTVV.

The chain has TRBV6-5 and TRBJ2-7; 11 bases are a match to TRBD1. This CDR3 is built from 13 residues. V gave up 9 bases and J gave up 4 bases; unmatched junction bases: 5. Germline CDR1 and CDR2: MNHEY and SVGAGI. The CDR3 DNA follows: TGTGCCAGTTCGGACAGGGGGCCATACGAGCAGTACTTC. Translating it yields CASSDRGPYEQYF.

The chain has TRBV20-1 and TRBJ2-7; 9 bases map to TRBD1. The CDR3 contains 14 residues. Germline CDR1 reads DFQATT; CDR2 reads SNEGSKA (reference sequence). The J segment lost 4 bases and the V segment lost 3 bases, leaving 7 bases of the junction unmatched. CDR3 sequence reads: CSASAGTGSYEQYF. As DNA, the CDR3 is TGCAGTGCTAGTGCCGGGACAGGGTCGTACGAGCAGTACTTC.

This clone was counted only a few times. The genes are TRBV25-1 and TRBJ1-2; possibly TRBD1 for D (5 bases). V was shortened by 4 bases and J by 6 bases, with 15 bases between the two germline ends. Germline lookup yields CDR1 MGHDK and CDR2 SYGVNS. There are 14 residues in the CDR3. The CDR3 loop reads CASSAGTPLDGYTF. Here the CDR3 DNA reads TGTGCCAGCAGTGCAGGGACTCCCTTGGATGGCTACACCTTC.

V usage is TRBV4-3 and J usage is TRBJ2-1; the D gene could be TRBD1 or TRBD2 (6 bases each). Germline V gene data show CDR1 as LGHNA and CDR2 as YSLEER. The CDR3 spans 17 residues. V lost 0 bases, J lost 0 bases, and 12 bases lay in between. The CDR3 sequence: CASSQEGTGASYNEQFF. In nucleotides, the CDR3 is TGCGCCAGCAGCCAAGAGGGGACGGGGGCCTCCTACAATGAGCAGTTCTTC.

V gene TRBV9 combines with J gene TRBJ2-5; 10 nucleotides align to TRBD2. CDR1 is SGDLS, CDR2 YYNGEE, per germline. There are 14 residues in the CDR3. V gave up 0 bases and J gave up 7 bases; unmatched junction bases: 3. The CDR3 coding sequence is TGTGCCAGCAGCGTAGAAGCGGGGGGGCCGACCCAGTACTTC. It yields the protein CASSVEAGGPTQYF.

This chain connects TRBV25-1 to TRBJ1-2; 7 nucleotides align to TRBD1. This CDR3 has 15 residues. V was clipped by 2 bases and J by 2 bases; unmatched bases: 5. Germline V gene data show CDR1 as MGHDK and CDR2 as SYGVNS. This CDR3 reads CASSEKGGRNYGYTF. The CDR3 region has the DNA TGTGCCAGCAGTGAAAAAGGGGGCAGGAACTATGGCTACACCTTC.

This chain uses TRBV7-2 with TRBJ2-1, with 8 positions matching TRBD2. This CDR3 contains 12 residues. Germline V gene data show CDR1 as SGHTA and CDR2 as FQGNSA. Trimming cost V 5 bases and J 10 bases; bases outside gene matches: 4. The CDR3 nucleotides read TGTGCCAGCAGCCCCCAGCGGGGGGAGCAGTTCTTC. Amino acid sequence: CASSPQRGEQFF.

This chain uses TRBV6-5 with TRBJ1-4, with D unresolved. V lost 6 bases, J lost 5 bases, and 10 bases lay in between. CDR1 MNHEY and CDR2 SVGAGI come from the germline V gene. The CDR3 sequence is 13 residues long. The CDR3 loop reads CASSRVANEKLFF. CDR3 nucleotide sequence: TGTGCCAGCAGCCGAGTGGCAAATGAAAAACTGTTTTTT.

V usage is TRBV6-5 and J usage is TRBJ2-1, with D perhaps matching TRBD1 (6 bases). This CDR3 region has 12 residues. The germline V gene has CDR1 MNHEY and CDR2 SVGAGI. Deletions cut 7 bases from V and 10 bases from J, with 14 bases between. CDR3 amino acids: CASTLQGWEQFF. The CDR3 DNA is TGTGCCAGCACATTACAGGGCTGGGAGCAGTTCTTC.

This clone was picked up a small number of times. The genes are TRBV10-3 and TRBJ1-2; 8 nucleotides agree with TRBD1. With 3 bases clipped from V and 7 bases from J, the junction kept 4 bases outside the gene matches. Looked up from germline, CDR1 is ENHRY and CDR2 is SYGVKD. This CDR3 has 13 amino acids. Written as DNA, the CDR3 is TGTGCCATCAGTGATAGTGGACAGGGTGGCTACACCTTC. Translated, it gives CAISDSGQGGYTF.

This chain joins TRBV5-1 and TRBJ1-4, with a weak D call TRBD1 (6 bases). The CDR3 extends over 14 amino acids. V shed 4 bases and J shed 5 bases, with 12 bases lying between them. The germline gives CDR1 SGHRS, CDR2 YFSETQ. This CDR3 is CASSLEQGNEKLFF. DNA for the CDR3: TGCGCCAGCAGCCTGGAACAGGGAAATGAAAAACTGTTTTTT. Using reference TRBV5-1 and TRBJ1-4 for the parts outside the CDR3, the full variable domain is KAGVTQTPRYLIKTRGQQVTLSCSPISGHRSVSWYQQTPGQGLQFLFEYFSETQRNKGNFPGRFSGRQFSNSRSEMNVSTLELGDSALYLCASSLEQGNEKLFFGSGTQLSVL.

V is TRBV4-1 and J is TRBJ1-5, with unresolved D. The CDR3 consists of 14 residues. V lost 4 bases, J lost 4 bases, and 11 bases lay in between. Germline-derived CDR1 and CDR2 are MGHRA and YSYEKL. CDR3 loop: CASSPIDGNQPQHF. CDR3 DNA sequence: TGCGCCAGCAGCCCGATCGACGGGAATCAGCCCCAGCATTTT.

V is TRBV15 and J is TRBJ1-4, with 9 bases fitting TRBD1. The CDR3 totals 17 residues. V lost 2 bases and J lost 8; bases outside the gene matches: 12. Germline V gene lookup returns CDR1 LNHNV and CDR2 YYDKDF (reference sequence). The CDR3 nucleotides are TGTGCCACCAGCAGATACCTGCCGGGACAGGGTGACGAAAAACTGTTTTTT. Translated, it gives CATSRYLPGQGDEKLFF. Looking up the rest from reference TRBV15 and TRBJ1-4 gives the full variable domain: DAMVIQNPRYQVTQFGKPVTLSCSQTLNHNVMYWYQQKSSQAPKLLFHYYDKDFNNEADTPDNFQSRRPNTSFCFLDIRSPGLGDTAMYLCATSRYLPGQGDEKLFFGSGTQLSVL.

The chain joins TRBV6-5 to TRBJ2-3; D tentatively fits TRBD1 or TRBD2 (5 bases each). The germline CDR1 and CDR2 sequences are MNHEY and SVGAGI. The CDR3 length is 15 residues. V lost 0 bases and J lost 0, with 7 bases in between. The CDR3 DNA sequence: TGTGCCAGCAGTTACTCGGGGACGAGCACAGATACGCAGTATTTT. Translation: CASSYSGTSTDTQYF.

This rearrangement joins TRBV5-1 to TRBJ1-1, with 7 bases identical to TRBD1. Germline lookup yields CDR1 SGHRS and CDR2 YFSETQ. V shed 1 base and J 1 base; nucleotides not matched to a gene: 13. The CDR3 is 18 residues long. In DNA form, the CDR3 reads TGCGCCAGCAGCTTGTGGTGGAGGGGTGAGGGGGCGAACACTGAAGCTTTCTTT. As protein: CASSLWWRGEGANTEAFF.